Shown below are 30 T cell receptor beta chains from a single sample sequenced in a study of cytomegalovirus exposure and HLA in healthy donors. Use of 60 Vbeta and 13 Jbeta primers characterized the PCR. Produced via immunoSEQ multiplex PCR; TCRdb's table is partial and in-frame only. The repertoire table contains some 89,000 clones. Sequenced input: PBMCs. All receptors derive from a woman between 25 and 40 years old in good health and CMV-seronegative.

The chain carries TRBV2 and TRBJ2-2, with D maybe TRBD1 (6 bases). The germline CDR1 and CDR2 sequences are SNHLY and FYNNEI. This CDR3 contains 15 residues. Between the trimmed V and J ends, which lost 4 bases and 7 bases, there was a span of 16 bases. The CDR3 DNA is TGTGCCAGCAGTGTCGCGGCAGGGGCGGGCGGGGAGCTGTTTTTT. Translation: CASSVAAGAGGELFF.

The J gene is TRBJ1-1, the V gene TRBV19; D is unresolved. Trimming left V 3 bases short and J 1 base short, with 9 bases between. The length of the CDR3 is 14 residues. Germline values: CDR1 LNHDA, CDR2 SQIVND (reference sequence). CDR3 in DNA: TGTGCCAGTAGTATTGTGGGCACGAACACTGAAGCTTTCTTT. As protein: CASSIVGTNTEAFF.

The chain is built from TRBV19 and TRBJ1-4; D ambiguous. This CDR3 contains 14 residues. Trimming pared 3 bases from V and 1 base from J, leaving 6 bases between. Germline CDR1 is LNHDA and CDR2 is SQIVND (reference sequence). CDR3 nucleotides: TGTGCCAGTAGTATCTCAGGAACTAATGAAAAACTGTTTTTT. As protein: CASSISGTNEKLFF.

V is TRBV7-8 and J is TRBJ2-7, with TRBD2 matching over 13 bases. There are 16 residues in the CDR3. Trimming removed 5 bases from V and 0 bases from J; junction bases left unmatched: 4. CDR1 and CDR2 (germline): SGHVS, FQNEAQ. This CDR3 is CASSRGLAGISYEQYF. The CDR3 DNA follows: TGTGCCAGCAGCCGGGGACTAGCGGGAATCTCCTACGAGCAGTACTTC.

V is TRBV9 and J is TRBJ2-3; 9 nucleotides line up with TRBD2. J lost 2 bases, V lost 3 bases, and 7 bases had no gene match. CDR1 SGDLS and CDR2 YYNGEE come from the germline V gene. This CDR3 region has 16 residues. CDR3 nucleotides: TGTGCCAGCAGCGCGGTAGCGGGGGACCTCACAGATACGCAGTATTTT. It specifies CASSAVAGDLTDTQYF.

The chain carries TRBV5-4 and TRBJ2-5, with 10 nucleotides matching TRBD1. Germline CDR1 SGHNT, CDR2 YYREEE (reference sequence). Trimming removed 3 bases from V and 5 bases from J; junction bases left unmatched: 4. The CDR3 has 14 amino acids. CDR3 in amino acids: CASSSDRGFETQYF. As DNA, the CDR3 is TGTGCCAGCAGCTCGGACAGGGGGTTCGAGACCCAGTACTTC. Together with reference TRBV5-4 and TRBJ2-5, the CDR3 gives the full variable domain: ETGVTQSPTHLIKTRGQQVTLRCSSQSGHNTVSWYQQALGQGPQFIFQYYREEENGRGNFPPRFSGLQFPNYSSELNVNALELDDSALYLCASSSDRGFETQYFGPGTRLLVL.

The CDR3 loop is CASSLRGRKLFF. The CDR3 DNA sequence: TGTGCCAGCAGCTTAAGGGGGAGAAAACTGTTTTTT. The chain carries TRBV7-6 and TRBJ1-4, with a tentative D call TRBD1 (6 bases). Germline CDR1 SGHVS, CDR2 FNYEAQ. The CDR3 runs to 12 residues. The V end lost 2 bases, the J end lost 10 bases, and 8 bases lay between the germline ends.

The V and J genes are TRBV6-1 and TRBJ2-7; 8 nucleotides match TRBD1. In germline, CDR1 is MNHNS, CDR2 SASEGT. V was clipped by 7 bases and J by 1 base; unmatched bases: 6. This CDR3 has 14 residues. CDR3 sequence reads: CASTLTGDSYEQYF. Written as DNA, the CDR3 is TGTGCCAGCACCCTGACAGGGGATTCCTACGAGCAGTACTTC.

For the CDR3, the DNA is TGTGCCAGTAGTATAGGGGCCACCGTTAACCAGCCCCAGCATTTT. Protein product: CASSIGATVNQPQHF. The chain carries TRBV19 and TRBJ1-5, with no clear D. This CDR3 is 15 amino acids long. V was clipped by 1 base and J by 7 bases, with 14 bases between them. Germline values: CDR1 LNHDA, CDR2 SQIVND (reference sequence).

CDR3 sequence (DNA): TGTGCCAGCAGGACCGGGACAGGGGTGGCACCCCTCCACTTT. As protein: CASRTGTGVAPLHF. The rearrangement uses TRBV6-5 and TRBJ1-6, with 10 bases matching TRBD1. Germline CDR1 is MNHEY and CDR2 is SVGAGI. J was trimmed by 11 bases and V by 6 bases; bases with no gene match: 7. The CDR3 spans 14 residues.

This chain links TRBV6-6 with TRBJ2-1, with D possibly matching TRBD2 (5 bases). The ends were cut back, 2 bases at V and 8 bases at J, with 10 bases in the middle. The CDR3 sequence is 13 residues long. The germline V gene has CDR1 MNHNY and CDR2 SVGAGI (reference sequence). The CDR3 loop is CASSYRGGDEQFF. The CDR3, as DNA: TGTGCCAGCAGTTACCGGGGTGGGGATGAGCAGTTCTTC.

J is TRBJ1-1 and V is TRBV9, with D possibly TRBD1 on 5 matching bases. The CDR3 contains 12 residues. Germline V gene data show CDR1 as SGDLS and CDR2 as YYNGEE. Trimming left V 5 bases short and J 1 base short, with 6 bases between. The CDR3 protein is CASRQGNTEAFF. CDR3 bases: TGTGCCAGCAGGCAGGGGAACACTGAAGCTTTCTTT.

The rearrangement links TRBV7-3 to TRBJ2-1, with 8 bases that match TRBD2. Germline values: CDR1 SGHTA, CDR2 FQGTGA. Unmatched junction bases numbered 8, after V lost 0 bases and J lost 7 bases. The CDR3 is made up of 16 amino acids. The CDR3 DNA sequence: TGTGCCAGCAGCTTAACTCTAGCGGGTAGGATGAATGAGCAGTTCTTC. It is translated as CASSLTLAGRMNEQFF.

The chain is built from TRBV29-1 and TRBJ1-2, with D possibly matching TRBD1 (5 bases). Looked up from germline, CDR1 is SQVTM and CDR2 is ANQGSEA. This CDR3 is built from 16 residues. Trimming took 0 bases from V and 2 from J, leaving 16 bases between them. CDR3 protein: CSVEDSGQGLNYGYTF. The CDR3 DNA follows: TGCAGCGTTGAAGATTCTGGGCAGGGATTGAACTATGGCTACACCTTC.

V gene TRBV7-9 combines with J gene TRBJ2-5; TRBD1 matches 9 bases. The V gene's germline CDR1 is SEHNR and CDR2 FQNEAQ (reference sequence). The V and J ends lost 5 bases and 3 bases, in that order; junction bases with no gene match: 1. CDR3 length equals 13 residues. For the CDR3, the DNA is TGTGCCAGCAGCCGGACAGGGGAAGAGACCCAGTACTTC. Its translation is CASSRTGEETQYF.

J is TRBJ2-1 and V is TRBV5-6, with 8 positions matching TRBD2. Losses at the gene ends were 7 bases for V and 4 bases for J; bases not matched to a gene: 4. The CDR3 is made up of 13 amino acids. Germline values: CDR1 SGHDT, CDR2 YYEEEE. The CDR3 reads CASLGTSYNEQFF. CDR3 sequence (DNA): TGTGCCAGCCTAGGGACTAGTTACAATGAGCAGTTCTTC.

The chain employs TRBV25-1 and TRBJ1-3; TRBD1 aligns across 7 bases. V trimming: 6 bases; J trimming: 4 bases; junction bases outside the gene matches: 6. This CDR3 region has 14 residues. Per the germline V gene, CDR1 is MGHDK and CDR2 is SYGVNS. The CDR3, as DNA: TGTGCCAGCAGCAGACAGGGTGCAGGAAACACCATATATTTT. Translating gives CASSRQGAGNTIYF.

The chain combines TRBV4-2 with TRBJ2-3, with unresolved D. This CDR3 has 17 amino acids. Germline lookup yields CDR1 LGHNA and CDR2 YNFKEQ. Trimming cost V 2 bases and J 2 bases, with 17 bases left between them. The CDR3 DNA reads TGTGCCAGCAGCCAATCCCCCCGCAGCGTTGCCACAGATACGCAGTATTTT. This encodes CASSQSPRSVATDTQYF.

This chain links TRBV19 with TRBJ1-1; 7 bases match TRBD1. The ends lost 6 bases at V and 7 bases at J; junction bases unmatched: 11. Looked up from germline, CDR1 is LNHDA and CDR2 is SQIVND (reference sequence). The CDR3 extends over 14 amino acids. The CDR3 loop is CASSWDRVDGEAFF. In nucleotides, the CDR3 is TGTGCCAGTAGCTGGGACAGAGTGGATGGTGAAGCTTTCTTT. The full variable domain, completed using reference TRBV19 and TRBJ1-1, is DGGITQSPKYLFRKEGQNVTLSCEQNLNHDAMYWYRQDPGQGLRLIYYSQIVNDFQKGDIAEGYSVSREKKESFPLTVTSAQKNPTAFYLCASSWDRVDGEAFFGQGTRLTVV.

A remark on this clone: Other DNA sequences in this sample translate to the same CDR3. This rearrangement joins TRBV7-6 to TRBJ2-7; 14 bases align to TRBD2. The germline gives CDR1 SGHVS, CDR2 FNYEAQ. The CDR3 length is 17 residues. Germline trimming cut 5 bases from V and 2 bases from J; bases unmatched to any gene: 8. CDR3 DNA: TGTGCCAGCAGCCCTGGACTAGCGGGGGGAACTACCTACGAGCAGTACTTC. The encoded protein is CASSPGLAGGTTYEQYF.

The chain couples TRBV2 to TRBJ2-7, with D perhaps matching TRBD1 (6 bases). The CDR3 has 15 amino acids. Germline CDR1 reads SNHLY; CDR2 reads FYNNEI. V was cut by 7 bases and J by 3 bases, with 19 bases left in between. The CDR3 nucleotides read TGTGCCAGCACGAGGGGTTTAGGACAGTTCTACGAGCAGTACTTC. This gives the protein CASTRGLGQFYEQYF.

The J gene is TRBJ2-7, the V gene TRBV7-2; 10 nucleotides agree with TRBD2. The CDR3 sequence is 14 residues long. The germline gives CDR1 SGHTA, CDR2 FQGNSA. V lost 7 bases and J lost 2; bases outside the gene matches: 5. DNA for the CDR3: TGTGCCAGCATCCGGACTAGCGGACCCTACGAGCAGTACTTC. Protein product: CASIRTSGPYEQYF.

The rearrangement joins TRBV29-1 to TRBJ2-2; 9 bases match TRBD1. The V segment lost 6 bases and the J segment 5 bases; nucleotides outside the gene matches: 1. Germline loops: CDR1 SQVTM, CDR2 ANQGSEA. The length of the CDR3 is 12 residues. CDR3 nucleotide sequence: TGCAGCGTCGGGACAGGGACCGGGGAGCTGTTTTTT. It yields the protein CSVGTGTGELFF.

This chain uses TRBV7-6 with TRBJ2-1; a weak D match, TRBD2 (6 bases). This CDR3 is 16 amino acids long. The V end was cut by 1 base, the J end by 1 base, with 11 bases between. Germline CDR1 and CDR2: SGHVS and FNYEAQ. CDR3 nucleotide sequence: TGTGCCAGCAGCTTAGTGGACGGGAGTTCCTACAATGAGCAGTTCTTC. As protein: CASSLVDGSSYNEQFF.

The rearrangement joins TRBV5-1 to TRBJ1-6; D not resolved. V was shortened by 0 bases and J by 7 bases, with 5 bases between the two germline ends. Per the germline V gene, CDR1 is SGHRS and CDR2 is YFSETQ. The CDR3 length is 13 residues. The CDR3 DNA reads as TGCGCCAGCAGCTTGGGTGAGAATTCACCCCTCCACTTT. Amino acid sequence: CASSLGENSPLHF.

The chain recombines TRBV5-6 with TRBJ2-7, with D perhaps TRBD1 (6 bases). Germline V gene sequence: CDR1 SGHDT, CDR2 YYEEEE. CDR3 length equals 15 residues. The V gene lost 3 bases and the J gene lost 3 bases, with 16 bases spanning the gap. The CDR3 coding sequence is TGTGCCAGCAGCTCCCCACCGACAGGCCGCTACGAGCAGTACTTC. This codes for CASSSPPTGRYEQYF.

The chain combines TRBV7-2 with TRBJ1-4, with 10 bases matching TRBD1. J was trimmed by 5 bases and V by 6 bases; bases with no gene match: 12. The CDR3 covers 17 residues. Germline V CDR1 and CDR2: SGHTA, FQGNSA. CDR3 sequence: CASRPGQGNPENEKLFF. The CDR3 coding sequence is TGTGCCAGCAGACCGGGACAGGGGAACCCTGAGAATGAAAAACTGTTTTTT.

This sequence joins TRBV28 and TRBJ2-5; D uncertain. The J call is uncertain, as TRBJ2-7 better fits the DNA end. The CDR3 extends over 13 amino acids. Germline CDR1 MDHEN, CDR2 SYDVKM. DNA of the CDR3: TGTGCCAGCAGTCCTTCTAGCTCCTACGAGCAGTACTTC. This translates into CASSPSSSYEQYF.

The J gene is TRBJ2-2, the V gene TRBV6-5; 7 nucleotides agree with TRBD1. With 4 bases clipped from V and 3 bases from J, the junction kept 5 bases outside the gene matches. The CDR3 sequence is 15 residues long. Germline loops: CDR1 MNHEY, CDR2 SVGAGI. The CDR3 spells CASSSGQEHTGELFF. The CDR3 DNA sequence: TGTGCCAGCAGTTCCGGACAGGAACACACCGGGGAGCTGTTTTTT.

The gene calls are TRBV4-2 and TRBJ2-5; 9 nucleotides match TRBD1. Losses at the gene ends were 4 bases for V and 0 bases for J; bases not matched to a gene: 6. This CDR3 spans 16 amino acids. Germline V CDR1 and CDR2: LGHNA, YNFKEQ. CDR3 nucleotides: TGTGCCAGCAGCCGAGGGACAGGGAGCAACCAAGAGACCCAGTACTTC. This sequence encodes CASSRGTGSNQETQYF.